Listed below are T cell receptor beta chains from one sample, sequenced in a study of response to subunit inactivated influenza vaccine. Using its own MiXCR run on the RT-PCR reads, TCRdb lists one record per CDR3 protein. Of approximately 500,000 distinct CDR3 sequences in the sample, 14% were seen once. Sequencing was performed on PBMCs from blood, taken about 13 days after vaccination. These receptors all stem from a man aged 45-60 years who received an inactivated influenza vaccine. Each CDR3 is given with its conserved first and last residue. Fields, in order: clone size, D gene, J gene, V gene, CDR3 DNA, CDR3 protein. A D gene is named only where the DNA matches it firmly. Expanded clones are given a class, and other clones once, few, many or no size at all.

>-|-|TRBJ1-5|TRBV7-6
TGTGCCAGCAGCATGAGGGGTAGCAATCAGCCCCAGCATTTT
CASSMRGSNQPQHF
>medium-sized|-|TRBJ2-3|TRBV12-3/TRBV12-4
TGTGCCAGCACCCCGGGATCGCGGACGGGTACGCAGTATTTT
CASTPGSRTGTQYF
>many|-|TRBJ2-7|TRBV9
TGTGCCAGCAGCGTATCCAACCGAGCCCACGAGCAGTACTTC
CASSVSNRAHEQYF
>few|-|TRBJ2-1|TRBV18
TGTGCCAGCTCACTCGCCAACAGCTACAATGAGCAGTTCTTC
CASSLANSYNEQFF
>many|TRBD1|TRBJ1-6|TRBV7-9
TGTGCCAGCAGCTTAGGATCCGGGACAGGTGATTCACCCCTCCACTTT
CASSLGSGTGDSPLHF
>few|-|TRBJ1-5|TRBV20-1
TGCAGTGCTAGAGACCGGCTGAGAAACAATCAGCCCCAGCATTTT
CSARDRLRNNQPQHF
>few|TRBD1|TRBJ2-1|TRBV7-6
TGTGCCAGCAGCACAGGACAGGGACCGCTTAATGAGCAGTTCTTC
CASSTGQGPLNEQFF
>few|TRBD1|TRBJ2-5|TRBV29-1
TGCAGCGTTGAAGGTAATACCGGGACAGTTACAGACTTC
CSVEGNTGTVTDF
>few|TRBD2|TRBJ2-1|TRBV20-1
TGCAGTGCTAGGCGAGCGGGGGATTACAATGAGCAGTTCTTC
CSARRAGDYNEQFF
>-|TRBD1|TRBJ2-1|TRBV7-6
TGTGCCAGCAGCCCTCGACAGGGGGCTGGTGAGCAGTTCTTC
CASSPRQGAGEQFF
>few|TRBD2|TRBJ2-1|TRBV20-1
TGCAGTGCCGAGGGGGGAACTAGCGGGTACAATGAGCAGTTCTTC
CSAEGGTSGYNEQFF
>-|-|TRBJ1-1|TRBV5-5
TGTGCCAGCAGTGGAAGGTCGGAGGACACTGAAGCTTTCTTT
CASSGRSEDTEAFF
>-|TRBD2|TRBJ2-5|TRBV7-2
TGTGCCAGCAGCTTAGCGTGGTCTAGCGGGGGGCGGAGGGAGACCCAGTACTTC
CASSLAWSSGGRRETQYF
>-|TRBD1|TRBJ1-6|TRBV28
TGTGCCAGCAGGGCGACAGGGGTAGTTTCACCCCTCCACTTT
CASRATGVVSPLHF
>few|-|TRBJ1-6|TRBV20-1
TGCAGTGCTATTCGGACGGGGGGTTATTCACCCCTCCACTTT
CSAIRTGGYSPLHF
>many|-|TRBJ1-1|TRBV6-6
TGTGCCAGCAGCACCGGGTCCCGGGGCACTGAAGCTTTCTTT
CASSTGSRGTEAFF
>-|-|TRBJ2-3|TRBV30
TGTGCCTGGGATCAGCCCGTGTGGCGGGGGCGTGAAGATACGCAGTATTTT
CAWDQPVWRGREDTQYF
>-|-|TRBJ2-2|TRBV7-9
TGTGCCAGCAGTCAAATGGGGAGGTCCGGGGAGCTGTTTTTT
CASSQMGRSGELFF
>-|-|TRBJ2-1|TRBV18
TGTGCCAGCTCACCCCCGAGACCCGGGAATGAGCAGTTCTTC
CASSPPRPGNEQFF
>-|-|TRBJ1-5|TRBV12-3/TRBV12-4
TGTGCCAGCAGTTTGTCCTACGAGAGCAATCAGCCCCAGCATTTT
CASSLSYESNQPQHF
>many|-|TRBJ1-5|TRBV4-1
TGCGCCAGCAGCGGTAGGACTAGCAATCAGCCCCAGCATTTT
CASSGRTSNQPQHF
>-|-|TRBJ2-1|TRBV2
TGTGCCAGCAGTGAAGTTTCGGGTGAGCAGTTCTTC
CASSEVSGEQFF
>-|TRBD1|TRBJ2-2|TRBV9
TGTGCCAGCAGCGTTAACAGGGGGCCCGGGGAGCTGTTTTTT
CASSVNRGPGELFF
>-|TRBD2|TRBJ2-6|TRBV20-1
TGCAGTGCTAGAGCGAATAGCGGGAGGGCCTCGGCCAACGTCCTGACTTTC
CSARANSGRASANVLTF
>-|-|TRBJ1-4|TRBV27
TGTGCCAGCAGTTTATCGGGGGCGAGGTCAACTAATGAAAAACTGTTTTTT
CASSLSGARSTNEKLFF
>-|-|TRBJ2-7|TRBV7-9
TGTGCCAGCAGCCTCCTCGCGCACGAGCAGTACTTC
CASSLLAHEQYF
>-|TRBD2|TRBJ2-2|TRBV11-3
TGTGCCAGCAAGACTAGCGGGGGGGAGCTGTTTTTT
CASKTSGGELFF
>-|TRBD2|TRBJ2-1|TRBV4-1
TGCGCCAGCAGCCGCAATGCGAGGACTAGCAGATTCGATGAGCAGTTCTTC
CASSRNARTSRFDEQFF
>few|-|TRBJ2-1|TRBV20-1
TGCAGTGCTAGAGTTTCAGGGGTAAATGAGCAGTTCTTC
CSARVSGVNEQFF
>-|-|TRBJ2-1|TRBV20-1
TGCAGTGCTAGTCGGCTAGCCCGTCGCGATGAGCAGTTCTTC
CSASRLARRDEQFF
>many|-|TRBJ1-5|TRBV7-8
TGTGCCAGCAGCTTAGCTCTCGGCAATCAGCCCCAGCATTTT
CASSLALGNQPQHF
>few|TRBD2|TRBJ2-5|TRBV20-1
TGCAGTGCTAGAGCGAGACTAGCGGGAGAGACCCAGTACTTC
CSARARLAGETQYF
>-|-|TRBJ1-4|TRBV3-1
TGTGCCAGCAGCCCCCCCGGGACTTATGAAAAACTGTTTTTT
CASSPPGTYEKLFF
>-|TRBD2|TRBJ2-1|TRBV11-2
TGTGCCAGCAACTTAAGGTCGGCGGGACTAAACAATGAGCAGTTCTTC
CASNLRSAGLNNEQFF
>-|-|TRBJ2-7|TRBV12-3/TRBV12-4
TGTGCCAGGGCCACCCTCTACGAGCAGTACTTC
CARATLYEQYF
>few|TRBD2|TRBJ2-1|TRBV7-2
TGTGCCAGCAGCTTAGTCGGGACTACAGACAATGAGCAGTTCTTC
CASSLVGTTDNEQFF
>many|TRBD2|TRBJ2-1|TRBV12-3/TRBV12-4
TGTGCCAGCAGTTCGCAAAGGACTAGTGAGCAGTTCTTC
CASSSQRTSEQFF
>-|-|TRBJ2-3|TRBV18
TGTGCCAGCTCACCACCGGGACTTATGAGCACAGATACGCAGTATTTT
CASSPPGLMSTDTQYF
>-|TRBD2|TRBJ2-1|TRBV5-1
TGCGCCAGCAGTTTCCCGGGACTAGCGGGGCGAGATGAGCAGTTCTTC
CASSFPGLAGRDEQFF
>few|-|TRBJ2-3|TRBV12-3/TRBV12-4
TGTGCCAGCAGTTTAGCGAGGGCGCGGAACACGCAGTATTTT
CASSLARARNTQYF